This T cell receptor (delta chain) was profiled in a study of Vδ1+ human thymocytes. The study, taken as a whole, reports: In the thymus, TRG and TRD repertoires looked highly polyclonal with Gaussian CDR3 lengths. TRG sequences recurred across donors, whereas TRD sequences stayed essentially private. Bulk repertoire data may be misinterpreted because of unexpected Vdelta2 sequences.

Sorted Vdelta1+ thymocytes were about 98% to 99.6% pure. Note on this clone: What it binds is unknown.

Extracted RNA was reverse transcribed into cDNA. The CDR3 regions were amplified by multiplex PCR from V-gene primers to a constant-region primer. TCRdb used CATT to re-call clones from the multiplex PCR reads. In the table there are about 55,000 delta-chain clones, 15% to 20% of which are singletons. V lost 3 bases, J lost 0 bases, and 26 bases lay in between. Germline CDR1 and CDR2: TSWWSYY and QGS. CDR3 length: 20 amino acids. The V and J genes are TRDV1 and TRDJ1; the D call may be TRDD2 or TRDD3 (5 bases each). This clonotype was sampled from a boy under two years old who had congenital heart surgery. The sequenced sample consisted of Vdelta1+ gamma-delta thymocytes from the thymus. Specified subset: FACS-sorted CD3+ TCRalphabeta- TCRVdelta1+ TCRVdelta2- thymocytes. CDR3 amino acids: CALGDPYGDGDTTYTDKLIF. CDR3 sequence (DNA): TGTGCTCTTGGGGATCCCTACGGCGATGGGGACACCACGTACACCGATAAACTCATCTTT.